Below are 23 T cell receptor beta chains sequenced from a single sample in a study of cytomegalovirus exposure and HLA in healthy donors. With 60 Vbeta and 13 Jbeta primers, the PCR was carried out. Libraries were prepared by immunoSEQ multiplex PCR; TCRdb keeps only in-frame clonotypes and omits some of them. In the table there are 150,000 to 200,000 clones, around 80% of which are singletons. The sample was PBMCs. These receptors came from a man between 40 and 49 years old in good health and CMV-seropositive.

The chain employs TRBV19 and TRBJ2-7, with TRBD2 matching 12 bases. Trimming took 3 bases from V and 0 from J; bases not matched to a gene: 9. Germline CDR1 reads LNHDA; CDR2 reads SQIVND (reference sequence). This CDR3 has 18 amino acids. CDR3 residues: CASSMRTSGTRTSYEQYF. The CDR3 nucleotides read TGTGCCAGTAGTATGCGGACTAGCGGGACAAGAACCTCCTACGAGCAGTACTTC. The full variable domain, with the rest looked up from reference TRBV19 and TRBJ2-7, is DGGITQSPKYLFRKEGQNVTLSCEQNLNHDAMYWYRQDPGQGLRLIYYSQIVNDFQKGDIAEGYSVSREKKESFPLTVTSAQKNPTAFYLCASSMRTSGTRTSYEQYFGPGTRLTVT.

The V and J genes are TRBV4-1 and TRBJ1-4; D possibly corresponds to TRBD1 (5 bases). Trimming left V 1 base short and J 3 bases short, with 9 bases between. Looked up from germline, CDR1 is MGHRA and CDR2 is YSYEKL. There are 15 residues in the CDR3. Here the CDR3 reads CASSQVGGSNEKLFF. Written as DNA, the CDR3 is TGCGCCAGCAGCCAAGTGGGGGGATCTAATGAAAAACTGTTTTTT.

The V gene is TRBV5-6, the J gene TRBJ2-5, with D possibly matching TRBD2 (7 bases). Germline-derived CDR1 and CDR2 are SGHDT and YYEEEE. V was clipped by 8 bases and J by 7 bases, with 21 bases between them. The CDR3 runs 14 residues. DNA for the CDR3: TGTGCCAGTACGCACGGGACACCGGGGGGGACCCAGTACTTC. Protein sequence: CASTHGTPGGTQYF.

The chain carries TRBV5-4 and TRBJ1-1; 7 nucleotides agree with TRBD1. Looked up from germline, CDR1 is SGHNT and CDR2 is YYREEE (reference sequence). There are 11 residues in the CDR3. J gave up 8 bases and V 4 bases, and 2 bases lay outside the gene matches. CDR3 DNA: TGTGCCAGCAGCGTGGACAGGGAAGCTTTCTTT. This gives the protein CASSVDREAFF.

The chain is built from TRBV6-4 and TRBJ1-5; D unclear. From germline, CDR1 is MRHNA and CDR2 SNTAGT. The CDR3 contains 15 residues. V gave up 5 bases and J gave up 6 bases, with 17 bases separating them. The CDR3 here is CASSSPEGGPQPQHF. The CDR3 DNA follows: TGTGCCAGCAGTTCCCCCGAGGGCGGCCCTCAGCCCCAGCATTTT.

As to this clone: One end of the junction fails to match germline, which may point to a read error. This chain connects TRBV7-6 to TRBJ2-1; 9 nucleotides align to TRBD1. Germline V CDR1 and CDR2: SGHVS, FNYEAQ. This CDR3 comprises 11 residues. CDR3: CASSLGQGLFF. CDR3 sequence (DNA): TGTGCCAGCAGTTTAGGACAGGGGCTGTTCTTC. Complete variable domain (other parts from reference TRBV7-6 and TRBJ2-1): GAGVSQSPRYKVTKRGQDVALRCDPISGHVSLYWYRQALGQGPEFLTYFNYEAQQDKSGLPNDRFSAERPEGSISTLTIQRTEQRDSAMYRCASSLGQGLFFGPGTRLTVL.

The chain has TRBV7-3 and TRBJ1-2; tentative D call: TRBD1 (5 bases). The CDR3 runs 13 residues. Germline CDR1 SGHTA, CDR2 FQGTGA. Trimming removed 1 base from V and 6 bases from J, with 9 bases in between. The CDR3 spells CASSLSGTDGYTF. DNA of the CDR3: TGTGCCAGCAGCTTAAGCGGGACGGATGGCTACACCTTC.

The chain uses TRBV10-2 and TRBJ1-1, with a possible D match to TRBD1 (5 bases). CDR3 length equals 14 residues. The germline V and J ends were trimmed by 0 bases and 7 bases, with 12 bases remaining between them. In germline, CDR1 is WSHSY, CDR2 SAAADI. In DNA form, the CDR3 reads TGCGCCAGCAGTGAGTCTCGAGGACAAATTGAAGCTTTCTTT. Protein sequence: CASSESRGQIEAFF.

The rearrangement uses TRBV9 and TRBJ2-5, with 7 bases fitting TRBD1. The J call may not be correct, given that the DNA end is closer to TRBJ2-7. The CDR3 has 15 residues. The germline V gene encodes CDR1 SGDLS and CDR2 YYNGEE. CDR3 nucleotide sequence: TGTGCCAGCAGCGCCGGGACAGTCCTGACCTACGAGCAGTACTTC. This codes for CASSAGTVLTYEQYF.

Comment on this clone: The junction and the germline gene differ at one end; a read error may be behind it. Here the CDR3 reads CSSSRQGFYNEQFF. In nucleotides, the CDR3 is TGTTCCAGCTCCCGACAGGGTTTCTACAATGAGCAGTTCTTC. The gene calls are TRBV7-6 and TRBJ2-1; 7 positions match TRBD1. The CDR3 runs to 14 residues. Germline CDR1 SGHVS, CDR2 FNYEAQ.

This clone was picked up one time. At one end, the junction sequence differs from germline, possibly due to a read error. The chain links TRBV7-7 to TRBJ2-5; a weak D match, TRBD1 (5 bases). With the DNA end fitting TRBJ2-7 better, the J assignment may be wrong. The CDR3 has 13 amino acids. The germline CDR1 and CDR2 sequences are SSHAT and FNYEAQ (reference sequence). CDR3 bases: TGTGCTAGCAGCTTATTAGGGGTGAACGAGCAGTACTTC. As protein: CASSLLGVNEQYF.

CDR3 coding DNA: TGCGCCAGCAGCCAATTTCCGGGCTACGAGCAGTACTTC. Translated, it gives CASSQFPGYEQYF. V gene TRBV4-3 combines with J gene TRBJ2-7; D unclear. The ends were cut back, 2 bases at V and 3 bases at J, with 8 bases in the middle. CDR1 LGHNA and CDR2 YSLEER come from the germline V gene. The CDR3 loop spans 13 amino acids.

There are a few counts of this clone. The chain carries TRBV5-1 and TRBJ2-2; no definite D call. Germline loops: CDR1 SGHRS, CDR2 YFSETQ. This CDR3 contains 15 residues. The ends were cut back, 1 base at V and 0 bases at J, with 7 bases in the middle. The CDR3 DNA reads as TGCGCCAGCAGCTTGTATCAGACGAACACCGGGGAGCTGTTTTTT. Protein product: CASSLYQTNTGELFF.

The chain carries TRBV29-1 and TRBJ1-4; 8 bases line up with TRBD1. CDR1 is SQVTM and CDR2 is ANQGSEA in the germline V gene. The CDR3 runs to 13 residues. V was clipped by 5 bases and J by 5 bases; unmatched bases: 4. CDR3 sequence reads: CSVTGTGNEKLFF. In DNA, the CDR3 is TGCAGCGTTACAGGGACAGGAAATGAAAAACTGTTTTTT. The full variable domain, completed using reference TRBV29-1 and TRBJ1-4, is SAVISQKPSRDICQRGTSLTIQCQVDSQVTMMFWYRQQPGQSLTLIATANQGSEATYESGFVIDKFPISRPNLTFSTLTVSNMSPEDSSIYLCSVTGTGNEKLFFGSGTQLSVL.

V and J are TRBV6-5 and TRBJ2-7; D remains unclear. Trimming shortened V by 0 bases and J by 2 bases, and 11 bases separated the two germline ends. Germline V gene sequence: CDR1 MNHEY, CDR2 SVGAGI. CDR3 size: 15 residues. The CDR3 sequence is CASSYSKTGAYEQYF. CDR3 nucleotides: TGTGCCAGCAGTTACTCGAAAACTGGAGCCTACGAGCAGTACTTC.

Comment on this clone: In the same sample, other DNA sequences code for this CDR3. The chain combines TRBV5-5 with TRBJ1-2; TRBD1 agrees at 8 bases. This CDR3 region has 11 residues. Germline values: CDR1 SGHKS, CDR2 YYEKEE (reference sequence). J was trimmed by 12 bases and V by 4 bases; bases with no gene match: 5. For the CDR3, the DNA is TGTGCCAGCAGCAAGGACAGGGATGACACCTTC. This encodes CASSKDRDDTF.

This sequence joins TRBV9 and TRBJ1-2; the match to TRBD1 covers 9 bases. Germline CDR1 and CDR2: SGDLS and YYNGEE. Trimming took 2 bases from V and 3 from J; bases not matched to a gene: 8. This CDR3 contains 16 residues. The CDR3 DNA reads TGTGCCAGCAGCGTGGGCGGGACAGGGTTGTACTATGGCTACACCTTC. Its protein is CASSVGGTGLYYGYTF.

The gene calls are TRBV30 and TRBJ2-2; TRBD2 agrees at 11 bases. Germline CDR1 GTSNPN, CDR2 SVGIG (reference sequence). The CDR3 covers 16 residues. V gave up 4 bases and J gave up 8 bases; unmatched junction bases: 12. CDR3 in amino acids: CAWKLGSGRASGELFF. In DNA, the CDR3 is TGTGCCTGGAAATTAGGTAGCGGGAGGGCTTCGGGGGAGCTGTTTTTT.

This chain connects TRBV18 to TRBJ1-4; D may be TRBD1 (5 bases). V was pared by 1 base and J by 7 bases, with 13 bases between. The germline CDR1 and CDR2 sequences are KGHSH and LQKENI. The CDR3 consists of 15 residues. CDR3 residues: CASSPQRQLVEKLFF. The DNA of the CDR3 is TGTGCCAGCTCACCACAAAGACAGTTGGTTGAAAAACTGTTTTTT.

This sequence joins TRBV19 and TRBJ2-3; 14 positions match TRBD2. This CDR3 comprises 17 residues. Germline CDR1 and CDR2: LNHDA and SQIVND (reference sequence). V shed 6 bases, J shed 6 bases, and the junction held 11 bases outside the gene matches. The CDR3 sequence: CASSHPGTSGSKDTQYF. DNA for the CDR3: TGTGCCAGTAGCCATCCCGGGACTAGCGGGAGTAAGGATACGCAGTATTTT. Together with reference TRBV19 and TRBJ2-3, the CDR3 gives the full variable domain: DGGITQSPKYLFRKEGQNVTLSCEQNLNHDAMYWYRQDPGQGLRLIYYSQIVNDFQKGDIAEGYSVSREKKESFPLTVTSAQKNPTAFYLCASSHPGTSGSKDTQYFGPGTRLTVL.

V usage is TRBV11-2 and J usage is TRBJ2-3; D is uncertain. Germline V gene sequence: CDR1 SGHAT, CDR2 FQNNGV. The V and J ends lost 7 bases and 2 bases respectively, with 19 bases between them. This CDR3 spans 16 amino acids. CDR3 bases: TGTGCCAGCACCCCCGGAAAGCGAGATTTCACAGATACGCAGTATTTT. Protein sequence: CASTPGKRDFTDTQYF.

The DNA of the CDR3 is TGTGCCAGCAGCGTAGACGAGACTAGCGGGAGGAGAACTTCGAACACCGGGGAGCTGTTTTTT. It yields the protein CASSVDETSGRRTSNTGELFF. The chain is built from TRBV9 and TRBJ2-2; 13 nucleotides align to TRBD2. V lost 0 bases to trimming and J lost 0 bases; unmatched junction nucleotides: 11. Germline values: CDR1 SGDLS, CDR2 YYNGEE. This CDR3 spans 21 amino acids.

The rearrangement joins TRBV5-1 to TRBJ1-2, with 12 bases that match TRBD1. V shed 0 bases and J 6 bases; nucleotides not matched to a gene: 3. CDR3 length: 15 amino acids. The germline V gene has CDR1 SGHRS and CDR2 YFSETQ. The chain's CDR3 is CASSLAGTGGDGYTF. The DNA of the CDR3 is TGCGCCAGCAGCTTGGCTGGGACAGGGGGCGATGGCTACACCTTC.